This is a list of T cell receptor beta chains from one sample in a study of long-term antiretroviral therapy in people with HIV. Measured with immunoSEQ multiplex PCR; TCRdb has only the in-frame clones, and not every one. Here the sample spans fewer than 25,000 clones, 90% to 95% being singletons. The material sequenced was unsorted PBMCs, taken more than 4.7 years after starting antiretroviral therapy. These receptor sequences come from a woman aged 50 to 60 with HIV. Each CDR3 is given with its conserved first and last residue. Fields, in order: V gene, D gene, J gene, clone size, CDR3 DNA, CDR3 protein. The D gene is left open where the match is weak. For some rows the clone size is stated as once, few or many, or as a class when expanded; others skip it.

v_gene: TRBV5-4
d_gene: NA
j_gene: TRBJ2-7
abundance: NA
CDR3nt: TGTGCGTGGTCTAGTTCCTACGAGCAGTACTTC
CDR3aa: CAWSSSYEQYF

v_gene: TRBV5-8
d_gene: TRBD2
j_gene: TRBJ2-7
abundance: NA
CDR3nt: TGTGCCAGCCGGGGGGGTCACGAGCAGTACTTC
CDR3aa: CASRGGHEQYF

v_gene: TRBV9
d_gene: NA
j_gene: TRBJ1-5
abundance: NA
CDR3nt: TGTGCCAGCAGCGTTGGTAGCAATCAGCCCCAGCATTTT
CDR3aa: CASSVGSNQPQHF

v_gene: TRBV6-5
d_gene: TRBD1
j_gene: TRBJ1-2
abundance: NA
CDR3nt: TGTGCCAGCAGTTACTCTCGGGACAGAGTATATGGCTACACCTTC
CDR3aa: CASSYSRDRVYGYTF

v_gene: TRBV30
d_gene: NA
j_gene: TRBJ1-2
abundance: NA
CDR3nt: TGTGCCCAAGGCGGCGCTGAAGGCTACACCTTC
CDR3aa: CAQGGAEGYTF

v_gene: TRBV11-3
d_gene: NA
j_gene: TRBJ2-1
abundance: NA
CDR3nt: TGTGCCAGCAGCTTAGATCAGGACAATGAGCAGTTCTTC
CDR3aa: CASSLDQDNEQFF

v_gene: TRBV9
d_gene: TRBD1
j_gene: TRBJ2-4
abundance: NA
CDR3nt: TGTGCCAGCAGCGTAGCCGGGACAGGGGGATACATTCAGTACTTC
CDR3aa: CASSVAGTGGYIQYF

v_gene: TRBV4-3
d_gene: NA
j_gene: TRBJ1-4
abundance: NA
CDR3nt: TGCGCCAGCAGGGGATCCGGGACGGAACTGTTTTTT
CDR3aa: CASRGSGTELFF

v_gene: TRBV6-5
d_gene: NA
j_gene: TRBJ1-2
abundance: NA
CDR3nt: TGTGCCAGCAGTTACTCGCCAACAGGGAGGGCCTATGGCTACACCTTC
CDR3aa: CASSYSPTGRAYGYTF

v_gene: TRBV7-2
d_gene: TRBD1
j_gene: TRBJ1-2
abundance: NA
CDR3nt: TGTGCCAGCAGCCCACAGGGGGCCCGGACCCTCTATGGCTACACCTTC
CDR3aa: CASSPQGARTLYGYTF

v_gene: TRBV7-9
d_gene: NA
j_gene: TRBJ2-3
abundance: NA
CDR3nt: TGTGCCAGCAGGGCCCAACCAGGGATTTTGGTTAAAGCAGATACGCAGTATTTT
CDR3aa: CASRAQPGILVKADTQYF

v_gene: TRBV6-1
d_gene: NA
j_gene: TRBJ1-6
abundance: NA
CDR3nt: TGTGCCAGCAGTGAAGGTTGGGCAGATAATTCACCCCTCCACTTT
CDR3aa: CASSEGWADNSPLHF

v_gene: TRBV28
d_gene: TRBD2
j_gene: TRBJ2-3
abundance: NA
CDR3nt: TGTGCCAGCAGCCCCGGGACTAGCGGGAGCACAGATACGCAGTATTTT
CDR3aa: CASSPGTSGSTDTQYF

v_gene: TRBV27
d_gene: NA
j_gene: TRBJ2-7
abundance: NA
CDR3nt: TGTGCCAGCAGTCGAAGCAAAAGCTCCTACGAGCAGTACTTC
CDR3aa: CASSRSKSSYEQYF

v_gene: TRBV11-3
d_gene: TRBD2
j_gene: TRBJ2-1
abundance: NA
CDR3nt: TGTGCCAGCAGCTTAGGTGCTAGCGGGAGCCGGAATGAGCAGTTCTTC
CDR3aa: CASSLGASGSRNEQFF

v_gene: TRBV27
d_gene: NA
j_gene: TRBJ1-1
abundance: NA
CDR3nt: TGTGCCAGCAGCCGATACGGAAACACTGAAGCTTTCTTT
CDR3aa: CASSRYGNTEAFF

v_gene: TRBV6-5
d_gene: TRBD1
j_gene: TRBJ2-1
abundance: NA
CDR3nt: TGTGCCAGCAGTTACGGTGGGACAGGTAATGCTTACGAGCAGTTCTTC
CDR3aa: CASSYGGTGNAYEQFF

v_gene: TRBV6-1
d_gene: TRBD1
j_gene: TRBJ2-2
abundance: once
CDR3nt: TGTGCCAGCAGTGAATCAGGACAGGCCACCGGGGAGCTGTTTTTT
CDR3aa: CASSESGQATGELFF

v_gene: TRBV21-1
d_gene: NA
j_gene: TRBJ2-2
abundance: NA
CDR3nt: TGTGCCAGCAGCAAGGGACTAGCGGAGGTAGGCGGGGAGCTGTTTTTT
CDR3aa: CASSKGLAEVGGELFF

v_gene: TRBV7-6
d_gene: NA
j_gene: TRBJ1-1
abundance: NA
CDR3nt: TGTGCCAGCAGCCTAACAGGCTTAGGCACTGAAGCTTTCTTT
CDR3aa: CASSLTGLGTEAFF

v_gene: TRBV7-2
d_gene: NA
j_gene: TRBJ2-2
abundance: NA
CDR3nt: TGTGCCAGCAGCTTAGGGGGGACTGGGAACACCGGGGAGCTGTTTTTT
CDR3aa: CASSLGGTGNTGELFF

v_gene: TRBV10-3
d_gene: TRBD2
j_gene: TRBJ2-7
abundance: NA
CDR3nt: TGTGCCATCAGCTTAGCGGGAGGGTACGAGCAGTACTTC
CDR3aa: CAISLAGGYEQYF

v_gene: TRBV6-5
d_gene: NA
j_gene: TRBJ2-5
abundance: NA
CDR3nt: TGTGCCAGCAGTTACTCGGAGGCGTGGGGAGAGACCCAGTACTTC
CDR3aa: CASSYSEAWGETQYF

v_gene: TRBV6-1
d_gene: TRBD2
j_gene: TRBJ2-1
abundance: NA
CDR3nt: TGTGCCAGCAGGGACAGCGGGAGTCGGAATGAGCAGTTCTTC
CDR3aa: CASRDSGSRNEQFF

v_gene: TRBV18
d_gene: NA
j_gene: TRBJ2-7
abundance: NA
CDR3nt: TGTGCCAGCTCCTCCGGGCTAGCGGAGCAGTACTTC
CDR3aa: CASSSGLAEQYF

v_gene: TRBV5-4
d_gene: NA
j_gene: TRBJ2-7
abundance: NA
CDR3nt: TGTGCCAGCAGTCGGGACCCAGCCTACGAGCAGTACTTC
CDR3aa: CASSRDPAYEQYF

v_gene: TRBV9
d_gene: NA
j_gene: TRBJ2-2
abundance: NA
CDR3nt: TGTGCCAGCAGCGTAGCAAATAGCGGGGAGCTGTTTTTT
CDR3aa: CASSVANSGELFF

v_gene: TRBV10-3
d_gene: NA
j_gene: TRBJ1-3
abundance: once
CDR3nt: TGTGCCATCAGTGAGAAGGACAGCTCCCACTCTGGAAACACCATATATTTT
CDR3aa: CAISEKDSSHSGNTIYF

v_gene: TRBV2
d_gene: TRBD1
j_gene: TRBJ2-7
abundance: NA
CDR3nt: TGTGCCAGCGGCAGGGACAGGGACGCTTACGAGCAGTACTTC
CDR3aa: CASGRDRDAYEQYF

v_gene: TRBV29-1
d_gene: TRBD1
j_gene: TRBJ2-1
abundance: NA
CDR3nt: TGCAGCGTTGACCCGGGACAGGGCTACAATGAGCAGTTCTTC
CDR3aa: CSVDPGQGYNEQFF

v_gene: TRBV19
d_gene: TRBD1
j_gene: TRBJ1-2
abundance: NA
CDR3nt: TGTGCCAGTAGTATTTGGGACAGTGATAGGTATGGCTACACCTTC
CDR3aa: CASSIWDSDRYGYTF

v_gene: TRBV27
d_gene: TRBD1
j_gene: TRBJ1-5
abundance: NA
CDR3nt: TGTGCCAGCAGTTTCCTTCCGACAGGGGAAGGCAATCAGCCCCAGCATTTT
CDR3aa: CASSFLPTGEGNQPQHF

v_gene: TRBV9
d_gene: TRBD1
j_gene: TRBJ1-5
abundance: NA
CDR3nt: TGTGCCAGCAGCGTATCGGGACAGGAAAATCAGCCCCAGCATTTT
CDR3aa: CASSVSGQENQPQHF

v_gene: TRBV6-5
d_gene: NA
j_gene: TRBJ1-5
abundance: once
CDR3nt: TGTGCCAGCAGTGCATTAGTGGGCAATCAGCCCCAGCATTTT
CDR3aa: CASSALVGNQPQHF

v_gene: TRBV7-2
d_gene: NA
j_gene: TRBJ2-1
abundance: NA
CDR3nt: TGTGCCAGCAGCTTATGGGGTGGGGGCGCCAACAATGAGCAGTTCTTC
CDR3aa: CASSLWGGGANNEQFF